These 14 T cell receptor beta chains came from one sample sequenced in a study of blood T cell repertoires in COVID-19 (dated by TCRdb to the early 2020s). Library construction relied on the immunoSEQ multiplex PCR assay. What TCRdb holds here is the immuneACCESS table cut down to in-frame rearrangements. Part of the clones is not present; checked against another copy, under half of the missing clones reflect an unresolved V gene, and the others are unexplained. Within this sample are roughly 26,000 clones, with 75% to 90% of them counted one time only. The ten largest clonotypes hold about 25% of the sample. The specimen was peripheral blood. These receptors were obtained from a human donor with active COVID-19. The donor label of this sample is uncertain.

The gene calls are TRBV4-1 and TRBJ2-7; TRBD2 aligns across 8 bases. After removal of 1 base from V and 6 bases from J, the junction contained 11 bases not matched to a gene. The CDR3 loop spans 16 amino acids. Germline loops: CDR1 MGHRA, CDR2 YSYEKL. The CDR3, as DNA: TGCGCCAGCAGCCAAGTATATGTCGGGAGGGCCGGCGAGCAGTACTTC. It yields the protein CASSQVYVGRAGEQYF.

This clone was counted between two and nine times. DNA of the CDR3: TGCGCCAGCAGCCCAAGACTAGCGGGGGGATCTTACAATGAGCAGTTCTTC. It encodes CASSPRLAGGSYNEQFF. The rearrangement uses TRBV5-1 and TRBJ2-1; TRBD2 aligns across 13 bases. The CDR3 loop spans 17 amino acids. V lost 4 bases to trimming and J lost 4 bases; unmatched junction nucleotides: 8. The germline V gene encodes CDR1 SGHRS and CDR2 YFSETQ.

The V call is TRBV28, the J call TRBJ2-7, with D perhaps TRBD1 (6 bases). V was cut by 5 bases and J by 2 bases, with 19 bases left in between. The CDR3 extends over 16 amino acids. Germline V gene data show CDR1 as MDHEN and CDR2 as SYDVKM. The CDR3 DNA follows: TGTGCCAGCAGTAAACCTCCGCCACAGGGAGCCTACGAGCAGTACTTC. It is translated as CASSKPPPQGAYEQYF.

The table lists this clone with a few counts. The chain recombines TRBV19 with TRBJ2-7, with a weak D call TRBD1 (6 bases). V shed 3 bases and J shed 6 bases, with 12 bases lying between them. CDR1 LNHDA and CDR2 SQIVND come from the germline V gene (reference sequence). This CDR3 region has 13 residues. CDR3 nucleotides: TGTGCCAGTAGTATTGGGCAGGGGAGCGAGCAGTACTTC. It specifies CASSIGQGSEQYF.

This clone showed up just once. The chain recombines TRBV3-1 (or the pseudogene TRBV3-2) with TRBJ2-3; 9 nucleotides match TRBD1. Looked up from germline, CDR1 is LGHDT and CDR2 is YNNKEL (reference sequence). This CDR3 is 17 amino acids long. The junction had 9 bases not matched to a gene; V was cut back by 1 base and J by 4 bases. CDR3 in DNA: TGTGCCAGCAGCCAAGGGTTACTGGGACAGGGCTCAGATACGCAGTATTTT. The encoded protein is CASSQGLLGQGSDTQYF.

The rearrangement uses TRBV5-3 and TRBJ1-5; possibly TRBD1 for D (5 bases). TRBV5-3 is noted as an ORF with a role that remains uncertain. CDR3 length equals 17 residues. V shed 4 bases and J shed 0 bases, with 17 bases lying between them. The CDR3 is CARSNTTGGYSNQPQHF. The CDR3 nucleotides are TGTGCCAGAAGCAACACTACGGGGGGATATAGCAATCAGCCCCAGCATTTT.

CDR3 in DNA: TGTGCCAGCAGCCATACCCCTGGCGGAAGCACAGATACGCAGTATTTT. It is translated as CASSHTPGGSTDTQYF. V usage is TRBV7-3 and J usage is TRBJ2-3; D not certain. In germline, CDR1 is SGHTA, CDR2 FQGTGA. The CDR3 runs 16 residues. The V and J ends lost 5 bases and 0 bases respectively, with 15 bases between them.

This chain connects TRBV12-5 to TRBJ1-6; 8 nucleotides line up with TRBD1. The CDR3 has 17 amino acids. From germline, CDR1 is LGHNT and CDR2 FRNRAP. The V and J ends lost 0 bases and 4 bases, in that order; junction bases with no gene match: 5. The CDR3 sequence is CASGLVKDREYNSPLHF. Here the CDR3 DNA reads TGTGCTAGTGGTTTGGTAAAGGACAGGGAATATAATTCACCCCTCCACTTT.

V and J are TRBV5-5 and TRBJ2-7; 9 nucleotides line up with TRBD1. This CDR3 spans 15 amino acids. Germline CDR1 reads SGHKS; CDR2 reads YYEKEE (reference sequence). The V gene end was trimmed by 3 bases and the J gene end by 0 bases; junction bases not matched to a gene: 4. CDR3 sequence: CASSWGQGSSYEQYF. DNA for the CDR3: TGTGCCAGCAGCTGGGGACAGGGCAGCTCCTACGAGCAGTACTTC.

In nucleotides, the CDR3 is TGTGCCAGCAGCGTCAACAGGGGCGGCGGCTATGGCTACACCTTC. Its protein product is CASSVNRGGGYGYTF. The chain is built from TRBV5-8 and TRBJ1-2; 7 nucleotides match TRBD1. The germline V gene encodes CDR1 SGHTS and CDR2 YDEGEE. The CDR3 sequence is 15 residues long. V gave up 4 bases and J gave up 4 bases; unmatched junction bases: 10.

The V call is TRBV5-6, the J call TRBJ1-1; 10 bases match TRBD1. V was clipped by 4 bases and J by 1 base; unmatched bases: 4. CDR3 length: 15 residues. Germline V gene sequence: CDR1 SGHDT, CDR2 YYEEEE. This chain's CDR3 is CASSTDRGQNTEAFF. The DNA for the CDR3 is TGTGCCAGCAGCACAGACAGGGGGCAGAACACTGAAGCTTTCTTT.

The CDR3 sequence is CASRRDRAGTDTQYF. For the CDR3, the DNA is TGTGCCAGCAGGCGAGACAGGGCAGGTACAGATACGCAGTATTTT. The V gene is TRBV5-5, the J gene TRBJ2-3, with 7 bases that match TRBD1. J lost 3 bases, V lost 5 bases, and 9 bases had no gene match. The CDR3 is 15 amino acids. Germline V lookup: CDR1 SGHKS, CDR2 YYEKEE (reference sequence).

This chain joins TRBV5-4 and TRBJ2-5; TRBD2 matches 13 bases. V was pared by 0 bases and J by 4 bases, with 6 bases of the junction left unmatched. The CDR3 covers 17 residues. CDR1 and CDR2 (germline): SGHNT, YYREEE (reference sequence). This CDR3 is CASSLGGTSGVTETQYF. CDR3 in DNA: TGTGCCAGCAGCTTGGGGGGGACTAGCGGGGTAACAGAGACCCAGTACTTC.

The genes are TRBV6-2 or TRBV6-3 and TRBJ2-3; no definite D call. CDR3 length equals 14 residues. Germline V gene sequence: CDR1 MNHEY, CDR2 SVGEGT. V shed 3 bases and J shed 2 bases, with 9 bases lying between them. CDR3 region: CASSYDTSTDTQYF. The CDR3 DNA sequence: TGTGCCAGCAGTTATGACACGTCCACAGATACGCAGTATTTT.